The T cell receptor (beta chain) described here comes from a study of cytotoxic CD8 clonotypes in ibrutinib-treated CLL. The CDR3 contains 15 residues. Germline CDR1 is SGHTA and CDR2 is FQGNSA. V was trimmed by 1 base and J by 0 bases, leaving 7 bases between them. Sequencing used immunoSEQ multiplex PCR; TCRdb keeps in-frame clones, though not all of them. The sample has roughly 63,000 clones, less than 60% seen once. A note on this clone: The antigen is not known.

Study results and caveats: An increase in clonality occurred at ibrutinib response, followed by a return toward baseline at progression.

The chain carries TRBV7-2 and TRBJ1-3; D possibly corresponds to TRBD1 (5 bases). The sample consisted of PBMCs, taken after 12 months of ibrutinib treatment. The receptor's source is a human donor with chronic lymphocytic leukemia. The CDR3: CASSLGTSSGNTIYF. CDR3 nucleotide sequence: TGTGCCAGCAGCTTAGGGACATCCTCTGGAAACACCATATATTTT.